This T cell receptor (beta chain) was observed in a study of blood T cell repertoires in COVID-19. Study overall: From T cells, B-cell-depleted T cells, or PBMCs came the material, which was cDNA or gDNA.

The study drew participants aged about 18 to 95 years from roughly 25 US areas. Grouping used clinical history reported by participants in a survey and questionnaire. Cohort 3 donors counted as recovered after two negative PCRs, clearance, or resolved symptoms. The CDR3 is made up of 13 amino acids. V was shortened by 8 bases and J by 3 bases, with 8 bases between the two germline ends. The germline CDR1 and CDR2 sequences are SNHLY and FYNNEI. Sequenced by immunoSEQ multiplex PCR; TCRdb stores in-frame clones only, minus some. The data contain just over 300,000 clones, approximately 90% of them singletons.

This rearrangement joins TRBV2 to TRBJ1-6; no clear D gene. The sequenced sample was PBMCs or T cells enriched from blood (not recorded which). This sequence was found in a woman between 40 and 55 years old who had recovered from COVID-19. The CDR3, as DNA: TGTGCCAGCCTCTCGGGCTATAATTCACCCCTCCACTTT. Residues: CASLSGYNSPLHF. The full variable domain, completed using reference TRBV2 and TRBJ1-6, is EPEVTQTPSHQVTQMGQEVILRCVPISNHLYFYWYRQILGQKVEFLVSFYNNEISEKSEIFDDQFSVERPDGSNFTLKIRSTKLEDSAMYFCASLSGYNSPLHFGNGTRLTVT.